This T cell receptor (beta chain) was sequenced during a study of blood T cell repertoires in COVID-19. Study summary: The United States, Italy and Spain supplied acute and convalescent COVID-19 samples. Sources were T cells, B-cell-depleted T cells, or PBMCs; the material itself was cDNA or gDNA.

The CDR3 is 13 amino acids. The trim removed 10 bases at V and 7 bases at J, leaving 7 bases unmatched. In germline, CDR1 is MNHEY, CDR2 SVGAGI. As handled by the study authors: Estimates of nucleated cell counts were drawn from the amplification of reference gene primers. The data were produced by immunoSEQ multiplex PCR, yet TCRdb's version contains in-frame clones alone and is incomplete. V, J and clone size were drawn from that table, and D and trimming were deduced from the DNA. This table has around 80,000 clones, around four fifths appearing once. This clonotype was obtained from a human donor in a cohort sampled during active COVID-19. The V call is TRBV6-5, the J call TRBJ1-4; the match to TRBD1 covers 9 bases. What was sequenced was peripheral blood. CDR3 loop: CATKTGGTEKLFF. The CDR3 DNA follows: TGTGCCACTAAGACAGGGGGTACTGAAAAACTGTTTTTT.